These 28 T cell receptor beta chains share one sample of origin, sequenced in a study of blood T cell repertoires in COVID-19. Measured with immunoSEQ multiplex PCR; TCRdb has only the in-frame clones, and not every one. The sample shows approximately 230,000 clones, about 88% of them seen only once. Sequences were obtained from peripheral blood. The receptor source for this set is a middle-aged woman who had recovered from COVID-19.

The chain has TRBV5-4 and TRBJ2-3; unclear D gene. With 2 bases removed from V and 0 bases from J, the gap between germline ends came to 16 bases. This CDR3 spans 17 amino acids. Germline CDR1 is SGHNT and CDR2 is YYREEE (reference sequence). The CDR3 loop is CASSFYSGRSSTDTQYF. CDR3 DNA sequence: TGTGCCAGCAGCTTCTATTCGGGTCGTTCTAGCACAGATACGCAGTATTTT. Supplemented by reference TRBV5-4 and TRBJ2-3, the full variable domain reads ETGVTQSPTHLIKTRGQQVTLRCSSQSGHNTVSWYQQALGQGPQFIFQYYREEENGRGNFPPRFSGLQFPNYSSELNVNALELDDSALYLCASSFYSGRSSTDTQYFGPGTRLTVL.

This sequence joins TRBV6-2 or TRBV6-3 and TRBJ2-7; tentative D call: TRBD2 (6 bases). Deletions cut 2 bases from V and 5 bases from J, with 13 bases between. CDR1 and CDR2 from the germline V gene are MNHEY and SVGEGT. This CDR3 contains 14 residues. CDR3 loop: CASSYLSSGDEQYF. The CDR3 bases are TGTGCCAGCAGTTACCTGAGCTCGGGGGACGAGCAGTACTTC.

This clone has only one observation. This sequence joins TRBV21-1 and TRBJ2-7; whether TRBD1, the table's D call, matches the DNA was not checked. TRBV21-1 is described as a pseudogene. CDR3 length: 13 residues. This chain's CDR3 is CASKRRGGHEQYF. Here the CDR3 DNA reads TGTGCCAGCAAACGTCGAGGGGGTCACGAGCAGTACTTC.

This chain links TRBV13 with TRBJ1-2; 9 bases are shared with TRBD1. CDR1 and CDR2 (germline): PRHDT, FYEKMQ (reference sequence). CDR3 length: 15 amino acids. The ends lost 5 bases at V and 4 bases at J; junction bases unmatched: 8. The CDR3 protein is CASSTLDRGAYGYTF. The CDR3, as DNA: TGTGCCAGCAGCACCCTCGACAGGGGGGCCTATGGCTACACCTTC.

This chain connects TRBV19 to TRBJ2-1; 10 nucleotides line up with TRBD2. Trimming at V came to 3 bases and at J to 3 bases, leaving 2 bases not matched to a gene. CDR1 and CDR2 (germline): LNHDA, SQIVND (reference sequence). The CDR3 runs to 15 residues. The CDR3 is CASSMIAGGYNEQFF. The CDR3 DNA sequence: TGTGCCAGTAGTATGATAGCGGGGGGCTACAATGAGCAGTTCTTC.

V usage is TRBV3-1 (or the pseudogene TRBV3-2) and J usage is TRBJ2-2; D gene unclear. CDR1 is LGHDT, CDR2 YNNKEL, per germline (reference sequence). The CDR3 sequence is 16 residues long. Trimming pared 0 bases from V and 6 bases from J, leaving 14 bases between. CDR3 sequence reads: CASSQDNPSGSGELFF. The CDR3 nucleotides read TGTGCCAGCAGCCAAGATAACCCGTCAGGATCCGGGGAGCTGTTTTTT.

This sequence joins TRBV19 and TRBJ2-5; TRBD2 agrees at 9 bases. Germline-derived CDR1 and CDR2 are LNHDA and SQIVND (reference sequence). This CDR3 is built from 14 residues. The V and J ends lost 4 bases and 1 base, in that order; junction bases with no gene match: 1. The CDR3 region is CASSSGGAQETQYF. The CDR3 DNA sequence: TGTGCCAGTAGTAGCGGGGGGGCCCAAGAGACCCAGTACTTC.

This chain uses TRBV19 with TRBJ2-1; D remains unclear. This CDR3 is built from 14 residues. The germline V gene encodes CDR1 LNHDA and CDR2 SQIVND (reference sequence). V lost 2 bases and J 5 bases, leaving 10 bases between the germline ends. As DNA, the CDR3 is TGTGCCAGTAGTATACAACCAGGCAACAATGAGCAGTTCTTC. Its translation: CASSIQPGNNEQFF.

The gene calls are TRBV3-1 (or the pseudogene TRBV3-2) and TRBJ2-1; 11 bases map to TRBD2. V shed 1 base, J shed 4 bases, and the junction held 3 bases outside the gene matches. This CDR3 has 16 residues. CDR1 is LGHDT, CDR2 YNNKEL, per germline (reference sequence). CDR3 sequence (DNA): TGTGCCAGCAGCCAAGCTCGGACTAGCGGGTACAATGAGCAGTTCTTC. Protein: CASSQARTSGYNEQFF.

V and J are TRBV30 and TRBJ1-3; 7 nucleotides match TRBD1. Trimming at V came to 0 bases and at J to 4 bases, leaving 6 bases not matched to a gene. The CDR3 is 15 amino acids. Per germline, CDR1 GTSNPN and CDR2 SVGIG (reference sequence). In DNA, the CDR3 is TGTGCCTGGAGTGTAATACAGGGGCGGGGAAACACCATATATTTT. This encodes CAWSVIQGRGNTIYF.

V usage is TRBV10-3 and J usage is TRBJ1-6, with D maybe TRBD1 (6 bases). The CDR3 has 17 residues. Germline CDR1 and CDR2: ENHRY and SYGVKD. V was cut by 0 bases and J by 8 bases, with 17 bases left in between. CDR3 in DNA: TGTGCCATCAGTGAGTCCCCCACAGTCAGGGGTGATTCACCCCTCCACTTT. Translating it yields CAISESPTVRGDSPLHF.

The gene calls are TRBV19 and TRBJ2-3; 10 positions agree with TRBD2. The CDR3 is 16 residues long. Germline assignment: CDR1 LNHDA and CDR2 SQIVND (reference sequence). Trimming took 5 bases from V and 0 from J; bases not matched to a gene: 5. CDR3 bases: TGTGCCAGTAGTCCCCTAGCGGGGGACAGCACAGATACGCAGTATTTT. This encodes CASSPLAGDSTDTQYF. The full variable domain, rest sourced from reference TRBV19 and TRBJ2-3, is DGGITQSPKYLFRKEGQNVTLSCEQNLNHDAMYWYRQDPGQGLRLIYYSQIVNDFQKGDIAEGYSVSREKKESFPLTVTSAQKNPTAFYLCASSPLAGDSTDTQYFGPGTRLTVL.

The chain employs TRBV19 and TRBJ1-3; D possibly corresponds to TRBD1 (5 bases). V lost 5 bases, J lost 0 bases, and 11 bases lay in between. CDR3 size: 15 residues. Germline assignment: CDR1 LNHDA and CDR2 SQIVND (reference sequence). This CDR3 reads CASSLGTVSGNTIYF. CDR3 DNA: TGTGCCAGTAGTCTCGGGACTGTCTCTGGAAACACCATATATTTT.

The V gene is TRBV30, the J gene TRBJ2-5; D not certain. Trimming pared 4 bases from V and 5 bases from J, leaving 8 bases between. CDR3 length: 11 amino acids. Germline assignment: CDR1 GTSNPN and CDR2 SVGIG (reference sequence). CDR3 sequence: CAWTGTETQYF. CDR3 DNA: TGTGCCTGGACAGGAACGGAGACCCAGTACTTC.

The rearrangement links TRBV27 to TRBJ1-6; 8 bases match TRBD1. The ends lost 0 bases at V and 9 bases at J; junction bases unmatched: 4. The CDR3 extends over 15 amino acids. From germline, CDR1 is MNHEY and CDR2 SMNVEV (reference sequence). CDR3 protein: CASSLSWTGSSPLHF. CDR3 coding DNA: TGTGCCAGCAGTTTATCGTGGACAGGGTCTTCACCCCTCCACTTT.

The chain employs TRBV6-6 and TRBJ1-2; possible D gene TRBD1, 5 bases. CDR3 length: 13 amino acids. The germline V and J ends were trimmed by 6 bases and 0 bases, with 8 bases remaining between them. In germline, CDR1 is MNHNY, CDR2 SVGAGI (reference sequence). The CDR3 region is CASRETANYGYTF. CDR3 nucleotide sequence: TGTGCCAGCAGAGAGACAGCTAACTATGGCTACACCTTC.

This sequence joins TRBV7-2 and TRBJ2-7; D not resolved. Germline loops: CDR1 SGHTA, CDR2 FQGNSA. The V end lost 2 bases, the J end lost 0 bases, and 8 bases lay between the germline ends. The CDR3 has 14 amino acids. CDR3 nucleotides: TGTGCCAGCAGCTTAATGACTGCCTCCTACGAGCAGTACTTC. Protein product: CASSLMTASYEQYF.

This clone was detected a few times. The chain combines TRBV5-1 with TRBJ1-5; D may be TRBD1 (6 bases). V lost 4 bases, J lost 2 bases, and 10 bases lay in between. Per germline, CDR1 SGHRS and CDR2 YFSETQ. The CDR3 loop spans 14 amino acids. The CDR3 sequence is CASSGDTGNQPQHF. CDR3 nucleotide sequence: TGCGCCAGCAGCGGGGACACTGGCAATCAGCCCCAGCATTTT.

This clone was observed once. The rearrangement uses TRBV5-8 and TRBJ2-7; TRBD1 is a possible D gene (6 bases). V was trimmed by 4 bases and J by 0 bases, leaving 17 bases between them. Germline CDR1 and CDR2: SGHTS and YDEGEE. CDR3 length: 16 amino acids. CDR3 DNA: TGTGCCAGCAGCCTTATGGACAGTAGAATCTCCTACGAGCAGTACTTC. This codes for CASSLMDSRISYEQYF.

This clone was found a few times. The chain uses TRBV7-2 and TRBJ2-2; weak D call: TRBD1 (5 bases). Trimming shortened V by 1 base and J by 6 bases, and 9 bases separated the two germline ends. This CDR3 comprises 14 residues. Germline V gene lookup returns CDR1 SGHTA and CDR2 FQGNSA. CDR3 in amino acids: CASSLGRVSGELFF. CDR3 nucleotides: TGTGCCAGCAGCTTAGGCAGGGTGTCCGGGGAGCTGTTTTTT.

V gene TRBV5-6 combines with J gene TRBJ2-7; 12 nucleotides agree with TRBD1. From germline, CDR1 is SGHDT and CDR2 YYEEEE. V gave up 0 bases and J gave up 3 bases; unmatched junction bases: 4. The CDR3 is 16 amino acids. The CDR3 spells CASSLEGTGGRYEQYF. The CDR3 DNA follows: TGTGCCAGCAGCTTGGAAGGGACAGGGGGCCGCTACGAGCAGTACTTC.

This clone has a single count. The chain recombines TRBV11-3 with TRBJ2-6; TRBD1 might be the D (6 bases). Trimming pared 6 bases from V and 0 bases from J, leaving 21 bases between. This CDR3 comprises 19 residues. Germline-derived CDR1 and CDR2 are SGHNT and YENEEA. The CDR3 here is CASSHPIPGQGSGANVLTF. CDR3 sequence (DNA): TGTGCCAGCAGTCACCCGATCCCGGGACAAGGCTCTGGGGCCAACGTCCTGACTTTC.

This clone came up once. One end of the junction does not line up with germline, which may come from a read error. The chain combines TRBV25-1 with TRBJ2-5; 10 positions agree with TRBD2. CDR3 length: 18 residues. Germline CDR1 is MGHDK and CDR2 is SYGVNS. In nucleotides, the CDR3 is TGTGCCGGCAGTGAATATAATCGGATTAGCGGGGGGATTACGACCCAGTACTTC. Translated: CAGSEYNRISGGITTQYF.

The CDR3 sequence: CASSLTAGGYNEQFF. In DNA form, the CDR3 reads TGTGCCAGCAGCTTAACAGCGGGGGGGTACAATGAGCAGTTCTTC. The chain couples TRBV7-3 to TRBJ2-1; 10 bases map to TRBD2. V lost 0 bases, J lost 4 bases, and 0 bases stayed unmatched. The CDR3 length is 15 residues. Per the germline V gene, CDR1 is SGHTA and CDR2 is FQGTGA.

Here the CDR3 reads CASSSAYNSPLHF. The CDR3, as DNA: TGTGCCAGCAGCTCGGCCTATAATTCACCCCTCCACTTT. V usage is TRBV28 and J usage is TRBJ1-6; no definite D call. Germline V gene lookup returns CDR1 MDHEN and CDR2 SYDVKM. Trimming shortened V by 6 bases and J by 2 bases, and 5 bases separated the two germline ends. CDR3 length: 13 residues.

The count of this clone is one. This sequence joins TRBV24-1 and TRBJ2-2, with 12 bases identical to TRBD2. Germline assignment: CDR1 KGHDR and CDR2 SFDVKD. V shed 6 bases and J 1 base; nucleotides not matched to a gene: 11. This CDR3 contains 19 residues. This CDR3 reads CATSPDRRTSGKNTGELFF. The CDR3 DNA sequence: TGTGCCACCAGTCCCGATCGTAGGACTAGCGGGAAGAACACCGGGGAGCTGTTTTTT.

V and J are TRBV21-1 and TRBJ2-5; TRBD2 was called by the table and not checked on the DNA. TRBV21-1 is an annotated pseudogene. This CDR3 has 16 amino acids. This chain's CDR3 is CASSKMGVLLQETQYF. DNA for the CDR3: TGTGCCAGCAGCAAAATGGGAGTCTTACTTCAAGAGACCCAGTACTTC.

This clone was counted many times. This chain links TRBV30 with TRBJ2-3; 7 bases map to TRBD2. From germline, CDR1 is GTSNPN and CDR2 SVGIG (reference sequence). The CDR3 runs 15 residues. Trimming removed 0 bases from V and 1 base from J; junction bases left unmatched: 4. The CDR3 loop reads CAWSVAGQGTDTQYF. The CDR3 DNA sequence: TGTGCCTGGAGTGTAGCGGGGCAGGGCACAGATACGCAGTATTTT.